This T cell receptor beta chain was sequenced in a study of shared clonotypes between healthy human individuals. Broader study findings: Naive subsets usually exceeded memory subsets in estimated richness. Incompleteness in sorted-subset sequencing, despite large depth, was shown by rarefaction.

Source study methods: ImmunoSEQ yielded junction-only sequences lacking quality scores, so filtering differed. Profiled with immunoSEQ multiplex PCR; TCRdb holds only in-frame clones, not every one. The V and J calls and the clone size are those of that table, but D and trimming were determined from the DNA. The sample has over 2 million clones; about 90% are singletons. Trimming took 3 bases from V and 0 from J, leaving 12 bases between them. This CDR3 region has 16 residues. Per germline, CDR1 LGHNA and CDR2 YSLEER. CD4+ cells were split into CD45RA+ naive and CD45RA-negative memory subsets. With respect to this clone: Its antigen is currently unknown.

Material for sequencing was naive CD4+ T cells from PBMCs. Subset reported: CD45RA+ positively selected. The gene calls are TRBV4-3 and TRBJ1-3; a possible D gene is TRBD1 (6 bases). This clonotype was obtained from a man aged 18 to 29 in good health. Some clones in this sample may be carry-over from other donors' samples. The CDR3 sequence: CASSQGRGPSGNTIYF. Here the CDR3 DNA reads TGCGCCAGCAGCCAGGGTCGGGGGCCCTCTGGAAACACCATATATTTT.